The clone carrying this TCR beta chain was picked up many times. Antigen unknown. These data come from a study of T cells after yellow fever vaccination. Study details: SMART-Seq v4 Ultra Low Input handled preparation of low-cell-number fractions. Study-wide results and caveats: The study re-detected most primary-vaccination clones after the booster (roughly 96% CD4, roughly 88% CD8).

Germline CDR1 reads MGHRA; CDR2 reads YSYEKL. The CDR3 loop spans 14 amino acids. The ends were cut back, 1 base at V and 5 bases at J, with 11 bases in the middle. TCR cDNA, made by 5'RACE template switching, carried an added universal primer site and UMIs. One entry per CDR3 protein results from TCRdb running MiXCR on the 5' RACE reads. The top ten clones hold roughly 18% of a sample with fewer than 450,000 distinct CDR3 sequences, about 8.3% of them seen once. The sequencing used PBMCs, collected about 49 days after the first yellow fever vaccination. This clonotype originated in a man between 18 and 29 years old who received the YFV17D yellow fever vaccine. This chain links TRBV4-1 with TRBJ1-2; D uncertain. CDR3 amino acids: CASSQVRTGYGYTF. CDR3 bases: TGCGCCAGCAGCCAAGTAAGGACGGGTTATGGCTACACCTTC.